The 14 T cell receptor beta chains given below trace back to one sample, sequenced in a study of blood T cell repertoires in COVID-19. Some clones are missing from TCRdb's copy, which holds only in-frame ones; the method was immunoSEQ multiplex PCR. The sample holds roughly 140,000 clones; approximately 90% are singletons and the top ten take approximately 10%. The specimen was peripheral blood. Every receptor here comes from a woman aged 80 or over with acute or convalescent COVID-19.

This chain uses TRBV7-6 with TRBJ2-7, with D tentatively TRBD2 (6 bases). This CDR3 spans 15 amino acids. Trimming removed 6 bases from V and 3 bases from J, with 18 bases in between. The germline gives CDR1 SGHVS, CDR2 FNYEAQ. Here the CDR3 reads CASSLTPSGSYEQYF. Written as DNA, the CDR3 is TGTGCCAGCAGTTTAACCCCTTCCGGGAGCTACGAGCAGTACTTC.

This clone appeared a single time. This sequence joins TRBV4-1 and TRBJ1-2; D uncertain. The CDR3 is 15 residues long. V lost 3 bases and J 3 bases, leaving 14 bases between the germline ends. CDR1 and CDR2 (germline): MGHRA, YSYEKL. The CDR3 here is CASSQSGSRDYGYTF. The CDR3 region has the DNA TGCGCCAGCAGCCAGTCCGGGAGCCGAGACTATGGCTACACCTTC.

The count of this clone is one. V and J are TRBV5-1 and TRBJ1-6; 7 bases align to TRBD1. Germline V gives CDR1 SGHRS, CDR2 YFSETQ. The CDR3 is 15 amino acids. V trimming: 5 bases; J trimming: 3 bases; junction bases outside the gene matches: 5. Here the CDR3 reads CASRLGQNYNSPLHF. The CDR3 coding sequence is TGCGCCAGCAGGCTGGGACAGAACTATAATTCACCCCTCCACTTT.

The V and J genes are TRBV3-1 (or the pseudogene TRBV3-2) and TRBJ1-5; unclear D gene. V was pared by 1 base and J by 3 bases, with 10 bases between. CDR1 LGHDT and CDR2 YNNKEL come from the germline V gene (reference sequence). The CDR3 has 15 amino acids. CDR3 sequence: CASSQGPMNNQPQHF. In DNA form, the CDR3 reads TGTGCCAGCAGCCAAGGGCCGATGAACAATCAGCCCCAGCATTTT.

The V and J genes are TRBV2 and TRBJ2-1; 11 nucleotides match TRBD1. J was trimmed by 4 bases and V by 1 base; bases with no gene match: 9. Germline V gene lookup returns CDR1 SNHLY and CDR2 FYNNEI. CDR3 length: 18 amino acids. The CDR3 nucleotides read TGTGCCAGCAGTGAAGTAGTTGGGACAGGGGGAAATTACAATGAGCAGTTCTTC. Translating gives CASSEVVGTGGNYNEQFF.

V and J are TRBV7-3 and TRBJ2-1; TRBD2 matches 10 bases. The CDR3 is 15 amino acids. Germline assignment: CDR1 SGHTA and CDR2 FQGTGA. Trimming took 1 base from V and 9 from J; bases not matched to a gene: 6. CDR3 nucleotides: TGTGCCAGCAGCTTAAGAGCGGGGGGGCCCTTTGAGCAGTTCTTC. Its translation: CASSLRAGGPFEQFF.

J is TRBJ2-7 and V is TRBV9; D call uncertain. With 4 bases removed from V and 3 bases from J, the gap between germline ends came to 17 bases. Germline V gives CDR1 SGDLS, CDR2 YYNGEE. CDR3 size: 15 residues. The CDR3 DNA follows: TGTGCCAGCAGCCCGACCGGGTCTTCTGTCTACGAGCAGTACTTC. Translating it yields CASSPTGSSVYEQYF.

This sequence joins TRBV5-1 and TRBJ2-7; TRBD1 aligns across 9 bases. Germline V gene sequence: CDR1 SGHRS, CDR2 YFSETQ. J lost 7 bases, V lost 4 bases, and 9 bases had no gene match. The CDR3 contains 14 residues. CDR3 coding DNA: TGCGCCAGCAGCATTGGGGACAGGGTGGGGGAGCAGTACTTC. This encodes CASSIGDRVGEQYF. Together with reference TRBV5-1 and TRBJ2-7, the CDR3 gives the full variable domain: KAGVTQTPRYLIKTRGQQVTLSCSPISGHRSVSWYQQTPGQGLQFLFEYFSETQRNKGNFPGRFSGRQFSNSRSEMNVSTLELGDSALYLCASSIGDRVGEQYFGPGTRLTVT.

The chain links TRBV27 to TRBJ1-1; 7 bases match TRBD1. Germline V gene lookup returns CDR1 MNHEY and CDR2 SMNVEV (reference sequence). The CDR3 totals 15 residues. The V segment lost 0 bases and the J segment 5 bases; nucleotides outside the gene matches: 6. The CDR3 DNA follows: TGTGCCAGCAGTTTATCTCACAGGGGAGAGACTGAAGCTTTCTTT. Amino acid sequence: CASSLSHRGETEAFF.

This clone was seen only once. The CDR3 bases are TGTGCCAGCAGCCTCGAACAGGGAGGGGGGTTCTATGGCTACACCTTC. Its translation is CASSLEQGGGFYGYTF. The chain employs TRBV6-6 and TRBJ1-2; tentative D call: TRBD1 (6 bases). Germline CDR1 MNHNY, CDR2 SVGAGI (reference sequence). The CDR3 contains 16 residues. V gave up 6 bases and J gave up 4 bases, with 21 bases separating them.

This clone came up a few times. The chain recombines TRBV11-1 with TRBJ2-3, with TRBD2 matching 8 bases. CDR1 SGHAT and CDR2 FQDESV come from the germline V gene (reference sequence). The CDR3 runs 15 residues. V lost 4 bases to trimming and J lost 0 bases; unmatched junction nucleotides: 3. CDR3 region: CASSWSGSSTDTQYF. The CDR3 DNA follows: TGTGCCAGCAGCTGGAGCGGGAGTAGCACAGATACGCAGTATTTT.

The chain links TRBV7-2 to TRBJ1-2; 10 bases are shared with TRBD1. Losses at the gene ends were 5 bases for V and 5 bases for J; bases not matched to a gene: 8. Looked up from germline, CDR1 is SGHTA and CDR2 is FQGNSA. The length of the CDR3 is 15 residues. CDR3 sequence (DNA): TGTGCCAGCAGCCATGGGACAGGGGCCCTATATGGCTACACCTTC. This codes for CASSHGTGALYGYTF. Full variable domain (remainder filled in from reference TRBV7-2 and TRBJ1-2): GAGVSQSPSNKVTEKGKDVELRCDPISGHTALYWYRQSLGQGLEFLIYFQGNSAPDKSGLPSDRFSAERTGGSVSTLTIQRTQQEDSAVYLCASSHGTGALYGYTFGSGTRLTVV.

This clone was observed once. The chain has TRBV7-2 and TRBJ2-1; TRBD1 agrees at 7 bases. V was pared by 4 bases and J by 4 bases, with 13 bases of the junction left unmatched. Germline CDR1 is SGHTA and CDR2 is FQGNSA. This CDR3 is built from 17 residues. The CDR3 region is CASSSDRVRIRYNEQFF. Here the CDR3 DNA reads TGTGCCAGCAGCTCCGACAGGGTGCGTATCAGGTACAATGAGCAGTTCTTC.

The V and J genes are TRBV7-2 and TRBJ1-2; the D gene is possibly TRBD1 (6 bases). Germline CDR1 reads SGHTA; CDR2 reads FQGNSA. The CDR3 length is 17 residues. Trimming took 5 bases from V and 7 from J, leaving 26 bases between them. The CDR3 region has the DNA TGTGCCAGCAGCCCACACCAACCGGGAGAGGGAGGGGGTGGCTACACCTTC. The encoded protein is CASSPHQPGEGGGGYTF.